This TCR beta chain was identified during a study of T-cell reconstitution after alpha-beta-depleted transplantation in children. TCRbeta library construction was performed incorporating unique molecular identifiers. TCRdb itself ran the PCR reads through MiXCR, one entry per CDR3 protein. The table records approximately 290,000 distinct CDR3 sequences, around a tenth of them present only once. This clonotype appeared many times. This receptor was taken from a male patient aged 2-10 years who had a stem cell transplant for chronic granulomatous disease, so the T cells may come from the graft donor. The material was peripheral blood, obtained 180 days after TCRalphabeta/CD19-depleted stem cell transplant.

The CDR3 DNA reads TGCAGCGTTGGAGGGAGGCACACAGATACGCAGTATTTT. It specifies CSVGGRHTDTQYF. This chain uses TRBV29-1 with TRBJ2-3; D is perhaps TRBD2 (6 bases). The ends were cut back, 4 bases at V and 2 bases at J, with 10 bases in the middle. Germline loops: CDR1 SQVTM, CDR2 ANQGSEA. This CDR3 contains 13 residues.